This passage covers 15 T cell receptor beta chains from one sample sequenced in a study of vaccination effects on CD4 cells after COVID-19. The culture ran for 10 days before CD4+ T cells were isolated. Antigens for these TCRs are unknown. Measured with immunoSEQ multiplex PCR; TCRdb has only the in-frame clones, and not every one. Of around 50,000 clones listed, 60% to 85% are singletons. The sample in question was CD4+ T cells from PBMCs cultured without peptide, obtained before COVID-19 vaccination. The receptors were gathered from a human donor who had a prior SARS-CoV-2 infection.

This clone was counted a single time. The rearrangement joins TRBV2 to TRBJ2-7, with D possibly TRBD1 on 5 matching bases. The CDR3 is made up of 15 amino acids. In germline, CDR1 is SNHLY, CDR2 FYNNEI. The V gene lost 7 bases and the J gene lost 1 base, with 17 bases spanning the gap. The CDR3 DNA sequence: TGTGCCAGCATCAGGGAACCGAGCGTATCCTACGAGCAGTACTTC. It encodes CASIREPSVSYEQYF.

V usage is TRBV6-2 or TRBV6-3 and J usage is TRBJ2-1; no reliable D call. CDR3 length: 15 residues. V was pared by 5 bases and J by 0 bases, with 11 bases between. The germline V gene encodes CDR1 MNHEY and CDR2 SVGEGT. The CDR3 is CASSHNRPSYNEQFF. The CDR3 DNA is TGTGCCAGCAGTCACAACCGACCCTCCTACAATGAGCAGTTCTTC.

The chain has TRBV9 and TRBJ2-2; TRBD1 matches at 8 bases. Germline CDR1 and CDR2: SGDLS and YYNGEE. J was trimmed by 1 base and V by 2 bases; bases with no gene match: 7. CDR3 size: 17 residues. The CDR3: CASSVMGQALNTGELFF. The CDR3 bases are TGTGCCAGCAGCGTCATGGGACAGGCCTTGAACACCGGGGAGCTGTTTTTT.

The chain is built from TRBV19 and TRBJ2-1; a possible D gene is TRBD2 (5 bases). Germline V gene sequence: CDR1 LNHDA, CDR2 SQIVND (reference sequence). Trimming left V 4 bases short and J 2 bases short, with 9 bases between. The CDR3 extends over 14 amino acids. The CDR3 sequence: CASSRSGPYNEQFF. CDR3 nucleotide sequence: TGTGCCAGTAGTAGGAGCGGCCCCTACAATGAGCAGTTCTTC.

This clone has a single count. V gene TRBV7-3 combines with J gene TRBJ1-2; D not certain. V was shortened by 5 bases and J by 8 bases, with 21 bases between the two germline ends. This CDR3 has 15 amino acids. CDR1 is SGHTA, CDR2 FQGTGA, per germline. In nucleotides, the CDR3 is TGTGCCAGCAGCCCAAACCCGGGCACTAGCCAGGGCTACACCTTC. Encoded protein: CASSPNPGTSQGYTF. Variable domain in full (rest from reference TRBV7-3 and TRBJ1-2): GAGVSQTPSNKVTEKGKYVELRCDPISGHTALYWYRQSLGQGPEFLIYFQGTGAADDSGLPNDRFFAVRPEGSVSTLKIQRTERGDSAVYLCASSPNPGTSQGYTFGSGTRLTVV.

CDR3 in DNA: TGTGCCAGCAGCTTAAGAGGGAGGAACTACAATGAGCAGTTCTTC. Encoded protein: CASSLRGRNYNEQFF. V is TRBV5-4 and J is TRBJ2-1; tentatively, D is TRBD2 (6 bases). The V end was cut by 2 bases, the J end by 3 bases, with 12 bases between. Per the germline V gene, CDR1 is SGHNT and CDR2 is YYREEE (reference sequence). The CDR3 extends over 15 amino acids.

This chain uses TRBV7-3 with TRBJ2-1, with D hard to call. V was cut by 4 bases and J by 6 bases, with 10 bases left in between. Germline CDR1 and CDR2: SGHTA and FQGTGA. The CDR3 is made up of 13 amino acids. DNA of the CDR3: TGTGCCAGCAGCTCTAGGTCCCGCAATGAGCAGTTCTTC. It is translated as CASSSRSRNEQFF.

The rearrangement links TRBV5-4 to TRBJ2-3; TRBD2 might be the D (6 bases). In germline, CDR1 is SGHNT, CDR2 YYREEE (reference sequence). The ends were cut back, 1 base at V and 4 bases at J, with 16 bases in the middle. The CDR3 is 16 amino acids. The CDR3 is CASSLSGGDAADTQYF. CDR3 sequence (DNA): TGTGCCAGCAGCTTGTCTGGCGGGGACGCAGCAGATACGCAGTATTTT.

The rearrangement joins TRBV7-6 to TRBJ1-2; D not resolved. Germline lookup yields CDR1 SGHVS and CDR2 FNYEAQ. With 3 bases removed from V and 5 bases from J, the gap between germline ends came to 22 bases. The CDR3 runs 17 residues. The DNA of the CDR3 is TGTGCCAGCAGCTTCGATCCATATAGTGACTACTTTTATGGCTACACCTTC. Translating it yields CASSFDPYSDYFYGYTF.

The CDR3 region is CASSVGPTGLNEKLFF. The DNA for the CDR3 is TGTGCCAGCAGCGTAGGGCCGACAGGTCTAAATGAAAAACTGTTTTTT. The gene calls are TRBV9 and TRBJ1-4; D is possibly TRBD1 (6 bases). This CDR3 contains 16 residues. Deletions cut 0 bases from V and 5 bases from J, with 14 bases between. Germline CDR1 and CDR2: SGDLS and YYNGEE.

V usage is TRBV6-1 and J usage is TRBJ2-5; no definite D call. CDR1 and CDR2 from the germline V gene are MNHNS and SASEGT. This CDR3 has 15 residues. V lost 1 base to trimming and J lost 5 bases, with 14 bases between them. In DNA, the CDR3 is TGTGCCAGCAGTGAAGGACCGGGCGTGCCCGAGACCCAGTACTTC. This gives the protein CASSEGPGVPETQYF.

This clone showed up just a few times. CDR3 residues: CASGQGGSGANVLTF. For the CDR3, the DNA is TGTGCCAGTGGACAGGGAGGCTCTGGGGCCAACGTCCTGACTTTC. The V call is TRBV7-3, the J call TRBJ2-6; 8 nucleotides agree with TRBD1. The germline CDR1 and CDR2 sequences are SGHTA and FQGTGA. This CDR3 region has 15 residues. The ends lost 9 bases at V and 0 bases at J; junction bases unmatched: 4.

The chain has TRBV6-1 and TRBJ2-7; D call uncertain. The CDR3 totals 14 residues. Germline lookup yields CDR1 MNHNS and CDR2 SASEGT. The ends were cut back, 2 bases at V and 2 bases at J, with 10 bases in the middle. CDR3 sequence (DNA): TGTGCCAGCAGTGAATCTCACGCGACCTACGAGCAGTACTTC. As protein: CASSESHATYEQYF.

This chain connects TRBV25-1 to TRBJ2-3, with TRBD2 identical over 9 bases. CDR3 length equals 18 residues. CDR1 and CDR2 (germline): MGHDK, SYGVNS. Trimming cost V 2 bases and J 2 bases; bases outside gene matches: 11. The CDR3 spells CASSEIGSGGRVTDTQYF. The DNA of the CDR3 is TGTGCCAGCAGTGAAATCGGGTCCGGCGGGAGGGTCACAGATACGCAGTATTTT.

This chain joins TRBV11-3 and TRBJ1-4; 10 positions match TRBD1. Germline V gene data show CDR1 as SGHNT and CDR2 as YENEEA. The CDR3 length is 15 residues. V trimming: 5 bases; J trimming: 7 bases; junction bases outside the gene matches: 7. CDR3 loop: CASSKGQGSGEKLFF. CDR3 coding DNA: TGTGCCAGCAGCAAGGGACAGGGGTCGGGTGAAAAACTGTTTTTT.